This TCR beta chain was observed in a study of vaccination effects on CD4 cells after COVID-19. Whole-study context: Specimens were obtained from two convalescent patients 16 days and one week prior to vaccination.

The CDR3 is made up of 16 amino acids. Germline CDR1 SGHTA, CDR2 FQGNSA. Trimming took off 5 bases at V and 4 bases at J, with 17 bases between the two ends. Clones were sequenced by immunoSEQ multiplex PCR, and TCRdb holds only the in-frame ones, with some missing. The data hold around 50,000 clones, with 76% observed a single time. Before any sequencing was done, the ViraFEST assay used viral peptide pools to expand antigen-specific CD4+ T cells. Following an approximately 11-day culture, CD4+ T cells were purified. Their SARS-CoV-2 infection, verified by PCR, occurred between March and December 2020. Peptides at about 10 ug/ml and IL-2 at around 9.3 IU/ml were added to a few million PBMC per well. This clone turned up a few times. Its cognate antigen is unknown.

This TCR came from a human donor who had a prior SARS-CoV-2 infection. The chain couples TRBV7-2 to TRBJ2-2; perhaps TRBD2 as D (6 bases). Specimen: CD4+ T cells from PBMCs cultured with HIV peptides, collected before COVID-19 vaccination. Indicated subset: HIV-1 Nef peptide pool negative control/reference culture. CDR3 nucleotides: TGTGCCAGCAGCCCAGGGACTTTCTCAACCACCGGGGAGCTGTTTTTT. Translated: CASSPGTFSTTGELFF.